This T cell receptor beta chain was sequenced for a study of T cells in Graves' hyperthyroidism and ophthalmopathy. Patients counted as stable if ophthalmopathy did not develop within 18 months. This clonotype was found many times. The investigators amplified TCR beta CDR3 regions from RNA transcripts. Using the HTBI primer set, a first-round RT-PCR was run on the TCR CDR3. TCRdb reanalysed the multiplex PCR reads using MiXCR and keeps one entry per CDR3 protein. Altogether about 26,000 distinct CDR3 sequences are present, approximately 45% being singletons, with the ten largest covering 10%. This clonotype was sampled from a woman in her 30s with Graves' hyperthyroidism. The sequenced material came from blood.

Written as DNA, the CDR3 is TGTGCCATCAGTGACTCAGGCAGGAGGTCCTACAATGAGCAGTTCTTC. It translates to CAISDSGRRSYNEQFF. The genes are TRBV10-3 and TRBJ2-1; tentatively, D is TRBD2 (5 bases). Per germline, CDR1 ENHRY and CDR2 SYGVKD. This CDR3 contains 16 residues. V was cut by 3 bases and J by 1 base, with 13 bases left in between.